This TCR beta chain was sequenced for a study of T cell responses to AZD1222 COVID-19 vaccine. Study results and caveats: Repertoire collection took place solely once the T cell response had peaked. CD4 TCRs linked to vaccination spanned spike, dominating at 160-218 and 743-854. Donors were chiefly white British, with a greater number of females, and clonal diversity was perhaps underestimated.

Researchers grouped second doses given at about 4 or about 12 weeks into one pool. Repertoires were generated with immunoSEQ multiplex PCR, while TCRdb's copy carries only in-frame clones and drops some. The sample lists some 98,000 clones, about 90% occurring once. The V gene's germline CDR1 is LNHNV and CDR2 YYDKDF (reference sequence). The CDR3 is made up of 17 amino acids. Trimming pared 2 bases from V and 5 bases from J, leaving 18 bases between. Regarding this clone: The antigen is unknown.

The chain links TRBV15 to TRBJ1-4; unclear D gene. The sequenced sample was peripheral blood, obtained 28 days after the second AZD1222 dose. This TCR came from an adult who received the AZD1222 COVID-19 vaccine. The CDR3 here is CATSRSLAAGVNEKLFF. The CDR3 nucleotides are TGTGCCACCAGCAGATCGCTTGCTGCTGGGGTGAATGAAAAACTGTTTTTT.